This TCR beta chain derives from a study of radiotherapy plus CTLA-4 blockade in lung cancer. Study background: Roughly a sixth of enrolled patients responded objectively, and about 30% had disease control.

With 2 bases removed from V and 9 bases from J, the gap between germline ends came to 10 bases. The CDR3 extends over 12 amino acids. Germline V CDR1 and CDR2: MNHNS, SASEGT. Using immunoSEQ multiplex PCR, the repertoire was profiled, and TCRdb retains in-frame clones only, with some absent. Here the sample spans tens of thousands of clones, 70% to 90% being singletons. Only a few counts were recorded for this clone. Its antigen is not identified. Study-level points and caveats: Response, reportedly, was best predicted by interferon-beta along with early blood T cell clone dynamics.

This chain joins TRBV6-1 and TRBJ1-1; D not resolved. Sequencing used peripheral blood, obtained from a patient treated with radiotherapy plus ipilimumab. The TCR was taken from a human donor with non-small cell lung cancer whose response to radiotherapy plus ipilimumab could not be evaluated. The CDR3 spells CASSELAFKAFF. The CDR3 DNA reads as TGTGCCAGCAGTGAATTGGCCTTTAAAGCTTTCTTT.